Detailed here is one T cell receptor (beta chain). TCRdb's copy holds only in-frame clones and misses some; the assay was immunoSEQ multiplex PCR. The sample lists just over 80,000 clones, approximately 89% occurring once. This CDR3 has 18 amino acids. Germline CDR1 SGHRS, CDR2 YFSETQ. The ends lost 0 bases at V and 0 bases at J; junction bases unmatched: 5. The record originates from a study of control samples from healthy donors and cancer patients. This clonotype was sampled from a man over 45 in good health. Sequencing was carried out using blood. The chain links TRBV5-1 to TRBJ2-2; 10 bases fit TRBD2. The CDR3 DNA is TGCGCCAGCAGCTTGGTTCCGGGACTAGCGTCGAACACCGGGGAGCTGTTTTTT. It yields the protein CASSLVPGLASNTGELFF.